Following are 21 T cell receptor beta chains from one sample sequenced in a study of blood T cell repertoires in COVID-19 (dated by TCRdb to about 2020). The receptor library was made with the immunoSEQ multiplex PCR assay. TCRdb limited this immuneACCESS table to in-frame rearrangements with V and J called. A share of clones is missing; checked studies link under half to unresolved V genes, and the rest is unexplained. This sample holds roughly 88,000 clones; roughly 72% were observed only once. 20% to 25% of the sample is held by the ten biggest clonotypes. The specimen was peripheral blood. All receptors come from a woman aged 55-70 years in a cohort sampled during active or convalescent COVID-19.

This clone has just a few counts. The chain links TRBV29-1 to TRBJ1-1, with 7 positions matching TRBD1. Germline V gene lookup returns CDR1 SQVTM and CDR2 ANQGSEA. The length of the CDR3 is 11 residues. Trimming removed 6 bases from V and 5 bases from J; junction bases left unmatched: 3. The CDR3 DNA follows: TGCAGCGTAGGGGGCGGGACTGAAGCTTTCTTT. This gives the protein CSVGGGTEAFF.

The gene calls are TRBV18 and TRBJ2-7, with 10 bases lining up with TRBD2. The V and J ends lost 3 bases and 2 bases, in that order; junction bases with no gene match: 7. The CDR3 runs to 16 residues. In germline, CDR1 is KGHSH, CDR2 LQKENI. DNA of the CDR3: TGTGCCAGCTCACCCTTCGGACTAGCGGCGACCTACGAGCAGTACTTC. Encoded protein: CASSPFGLAATYEQYF.

The CDR3 sequence: CASSIRYRGSYNEQFF. In nucleotides, the CDR3 is TGTGCCAGCAGCATTAGATACAGGGGGTCCTACAATGAGCAGTTCTTC. This chain uses TRBV7-8 with TRBJ2-1, with 8 bases matching TRBD1. The CDR3 is 16 amino acids. The J segment lost 1 base and the V segment lost 5 bases, leaving 7 bases of the junction unmatched. Germline CDR1 is SGHVS and CDR2 is FQNEAQ.

The V gene is TRBV19, the J gene TRBJ1-1; no definite D call. V was shortened by 3 bases and J by 2 bases, with 10 bases between the two germline ends. The CDR3 totals 14 residues. CDR1 and CDR2 from the germline V gene are LNHDA and SQIVND (reference sequence). CDR3 region: CASSISGINTEAFF. In DNA, the CDR3 is TGTGCCAGTAGTATCAGCGGGATCAACACTGAAGCTTTCTTT.

The gene calls are TRBV19 and TRBJ2-7; 10 positions agree with TRBD2. Looked up from germline, CDR1 is LNHDA and CDR2 is SQIVND (reference sequence). The J segment lost 3 bases and the V segment lost 3 bases, leaving 5 bases of the junction unmatched. CDR3 length: 15 residues. For the CDR3, the DNA is TGTGCCAGTAGTATTACCGGGACTAGCGTCTACGAGCAGTACTTC. Its protein product is CASSITGTSVYEQYF.

This chain connects TRBV7-3 to TRBJ2-3; 7 positions agree with TRBD1. The length of the CDR3 is 14 residues. Trimming at V came to 4 bases and at J to 3 bases, leaving 4 bases not matched to a gene. Germline values: CDR1 SGHTA, CDR2 FQGTGA. This CDR3 is CASSWGTATDTQYF. In DNA form, the CDR3 reads TGTGCCAGCAGCTGGGGGACAGCGACAGATACGCAGTATTTT.

The rearrangement joins TRBV6-5 to TRBJ1-2, with 7 bases identical to TRBD1. Germline V gives CDR1 MNHEY, CDR2 SVGAGI. The length of the CDR3 is 15 residues. Trimming took 6 bases from V and 3 from J; bases not matched to a gene: 10. CDR3 residues: CASRKGTEVDYGYTF. In nucleotides, the CDR3 is TGTGCCAGCAGGAAAGGGACAGAGGTCGACTATGGCTACACCTTC.

This clone has only one observation. V gene TRBV19 combines with J gene TRBJ1-1; 7 nucleotides agree with TRBD1. The length of the CDR3 is 15 residues. The V gene's germline CDR1 is LNHDA and CDR2 SQIVND (reference sequence). Losses at the gene ends were 3 bases for V and 2 bases for J; bases not matched to a gene: 6. The CDR3 is CASSIGRQGNTEAFF. CDR3 nucleotides: TGTGCCAGTAGTATTGGAAGACAGGGAAACACTGAAGCTTTCTTT.

The CDR3 spells CASSLVSGSDYEQYF. The CDR3 bases are TGTGCCAGCAGCTTAGTATCCGGGTCCGACTACGAGCAGTACTTC. The genes are TRBV11-2 and TRBJ2-7; D is unclear. V was clipped by 1 base and J by 3 bases, with 13 bases between them. The CDR3 length is 15 residues. Germline-derived CDR1 and CDR2 are SGHAT and FQNNGV.

At least ten counts were recorded for this clone. This chain uses TRBV7-2 with TRBJ2-2, with a possible D match to TRBD2 (7 bases). The V gene's germline CDR1 is SGHTA and CDR2 FQGNSA. There are 17 residues in the CDR3. Deletions cut 2 bases from V and 0 bases from J, with 13 bases between. CDR3 nucleotide sequence: TGTGCCAGCAGCTTATTCGTGCGGGGGCCGAACACCGGGGAGCTGTTTTTT. Encoded protein: CASSLFVRGPNTGELFF.

V and J are TRBV5-1 and TRBJ2-1; 13 bases agree with TRBD2. The V segment lost 4 bases and the J segment 2 bases; nucleotides outside the gene matches: 6. The CDR3 is 17 amino acids. Germline CDR1 is SGHRS and CDR2 is YFSETQ. In nucleotides, the CDR3 is TGCGCCAGCAGCCCGATGACTAGCGGGGGGCCCTACAATGAGCAGTTCTTC. Translating it yields CASSPMTSGGPYNEQFF.

This sequence joins TRBV27 and TRBJ2-1, with D unclear. Germline CDR1 is MNHEY and CDR2 is SMNVEV (reference sequence). Trimming cost V 0 bases and J 0 bases, with 12 bases left between them. The CDR3 has 17 residues. DNA of the CDR3: TGTGCCAGCAGTTTATCGCGTTCACAGACCTCCTACAATGAGCAGTTCTTC. Translation: CASSLSRSQTSYNEQFF.

V is TRBV6-1 and J is TRBJ2-1, with a possible D match to TRBD2 (6 bases). Germline-derived CDR1 and CDR2 are MNHNS and SASEGT. With 4 bases removed from V and 6 bases from J, the gap between germline ends came to 19 bases. There are 16 residues in the CDR3. This CDR3 reads CASSASWAAGPNEQFF. Written as DNA, the CDR3 is TGTGCCAGCAGTGCTTCCTGGGCCGCGGGGCCCAATGAGCAGTTCTTC.

This clone was recorded only once. The chain recombines TRBV7-2 with TRBJ1-6; no clear D gene. Germline V gene data show CDR1 as SGHTA and CDR2 as FQGNSA. The CDR3 is 20 residues long. Trimming cost V 0 bases and J 0 bases, with 18 bases left between them. The CDR3 spells CASSLAWQDSVSSYNSPLHF. CDR3 nucleotides: TGTGCCAGCAGCTTAGCGTGGCAGGACTCGGTTAGCTCCTATAATTCACCCCTCCACTTT.

The rearrangement joins TRBV5-1 to TRBJ2-1, with D possibly matching TRBD1 (6 bases). Germline lookup yields CDR1 SGHRS and CDR2 YFSETQ. With 6 bases removed from V and 1 base from J, the gap between germline ends came to 14 bases. This CDR3 has 15 amino acids. As DNA, the CDR3 is TGCGCCAGCACCCAACAGGGACCTTCCTACAATGAGCAGTTCTTC. Translating it yields CASTQQGPSYNEQFF.

V is TRBV9 and J is TRBJ2-5, with 8 positions matching TRBD2. Germline V lookup: CDR1 SGDLS, CDR2 YYNGEE. V gave up 0 bases and J gave up 2 bases; unmatched junction bases: 6. The CDR3 spans 16 residues. The CDR3 protein is CASSVAYTGGQETQYF. For the CDR3, the DNA is TGTGCCAGCAGCGTAGCTTATACGGGGGGGCAAGAGACCCAGTACTTC.

This clone was picked up a small number of times. The gene calls are TRBV30 and TRBJ1-2; 9 nucleotides align to TRBD1. Germline lookup yields CDR1 GTSNPN and CDR2 SVGIG (reference sequence). This CDR3 is 13 amino acids long. Unmatched junction bases numbered 7, after V lost 4 bases and J lost 7 bases. The CDR3 protein is CAWTPDRGGGYTF. CDR3 in DNA: TGTGCCTGGACCCCGGACAGGGGAGGTGGCTACACCTTC.

This sequence joins TRBV6-1 and TRBJ2-7; 8 nucleotides align to TRBD1. CDR1 and CDR2 (germline): MNHNS, SASEGT. This CDR3 spans 16 amino acids. J lost 7 bases, V lost 3 bases, and 14 bases had no gene match. Here the CDR3 reads CASSDRWDRTQGEQYF. CDR3 bases: TGTGCCAGCAGTGATCGCTGGGACAGGACCCAAGGGGAGCAGTACTTC.

V gene TRBV5-4 combines with J gene TRBJ2-2; 16 nucleotides align to TRBD2. The V segment lost 3 bases and the J segment 0 bases; nucleotides outside the gene matches: 5. This CDR3 comprises 19 residues. The germline CDR1 and CDR2 sequences are SGHNT and YYREEE (reference sequence). CDR3 DNA: TGTGCCAGCAGCTGGGGACTAGCGGGGGGGCGCACGAACACCGGGGAGCTGTTTTTT. Translation gives CASSWGLAGGRTNTGELFF.

This chain uses TRBV4-2 with TRBJ2-2; 7 bases align to TRBD1. This CDR3 region has 16 residues. V shed 0 bases, J shed 6 bases, and the junction held 7 bases outside the gene matches. Germline values: CDR1 LGHNA, CDR2 YNFKEQ. The CDR3 DNA reads TGTGCCAGCAGCCAAGATCACGCAGGGGGATCCGGGGAGCTGTTTTTT. This sequence encodes CASSQDHAGGSGELFF.

This sequence joins TRBV6-1 and TRBJ2-7, with 10 nucleotides matching TRBD1. The CDR3 sequence is 16 residues long. J gave up 6 bases and V 2 bases, and 10 bases lay outside the gene matches. The germline CDR1 and CDR2 sequences are MNHNS and SASEGT. CDR3 in amino acids: CASSEPTGGTGAEQYF. DNA of the CDR3: TGTGCCAGCAGTGAACCGACGGGAGGGACAGGGGCCGAGCAGTACTTC.